This TCR beta chain was captured by sequencing in a study of T cell repertoires in cytomegalovirus infection. Looking at the study overall: The study used recently identified HLA-C-restricted and well-studied HLA-B-restricted CMV epitopes.

One entry per CDR3 protein results from TCRdb running MiXCR on the reads. The sample has fewer than 850,000 distinct CDR3 sequences, roughly 28% seen once. V gave up 1 base and J gave up 0 bases, with 7 bases separating them. CDR3 size: 15 residues. In germline, CDR1 is LGHDT, CDR2 YNNKEL (reference sequence). General observations from the study: CMV carriers with the relevant HLA were identified by cumulative public TCR beta family frequency. CMV-specific HLA-C-restricted TCR beta clonotypes dominated the ex vivo response.

To note about this clonotype: Its specificity is not known.

Sequencing used cultured CD8+ T cells from PBMCs, obtained from culture after CMV antigen stimulation. The V and J genes are TRBV3-1 and TRBJ1-3, with D unresolved. This sequence was found in a human donor in good health (CMV status not recorded). Some clones in this sample may be carry-over from other donors' samples. CDR3 sequence reads: CASSQVVISGNTIYF. The CDR3 nucleotides read TGTGCCAGCAGCCAAGTAGTGATCTCTGGAAACACCATATATTTT.